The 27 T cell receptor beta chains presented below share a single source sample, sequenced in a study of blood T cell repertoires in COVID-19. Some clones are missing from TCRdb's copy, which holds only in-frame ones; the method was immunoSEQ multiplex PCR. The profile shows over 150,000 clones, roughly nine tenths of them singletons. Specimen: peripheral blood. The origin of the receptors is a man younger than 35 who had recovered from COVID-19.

In nucleotides, the CDR3 is TGTGCCAGCAGCTCAGGGCCAGTAGCCAAAAACATTCAGTACTTC. It translates to CASSSGPVAKNIQYF. The J gene is TRBJ2-4, the V gene TRBV5-6; the D gene is possibly TRBD1 (5 bases). Per germline, CDR1 SGHDT and CDR2 YYEEEE. The CDR3 loop spans 15 amino acids. Between the trimmed V and J ends, which lost 3 bases and 0 bases, there was a span of 10 bases.

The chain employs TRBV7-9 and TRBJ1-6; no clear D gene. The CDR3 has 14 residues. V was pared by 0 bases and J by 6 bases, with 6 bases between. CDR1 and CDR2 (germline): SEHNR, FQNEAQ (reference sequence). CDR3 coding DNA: TGTGCCAGCAGCTTAGCAGCCGGTAATTCACCCCTCCACTTT. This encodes CASSLAAGNSPLHF.

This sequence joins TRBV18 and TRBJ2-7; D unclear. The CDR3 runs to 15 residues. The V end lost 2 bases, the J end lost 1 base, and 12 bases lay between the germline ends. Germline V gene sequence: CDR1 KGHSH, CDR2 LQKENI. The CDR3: CASSPNRVVSYEQYF. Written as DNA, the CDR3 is TGTGCCAGCTCACCAAACCGGGTAGTGTCCTACGAGCAGTACTTC.

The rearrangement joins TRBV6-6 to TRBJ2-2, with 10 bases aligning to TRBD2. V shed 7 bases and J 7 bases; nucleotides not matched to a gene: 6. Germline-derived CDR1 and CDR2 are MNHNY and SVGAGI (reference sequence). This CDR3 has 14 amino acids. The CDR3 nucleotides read TGTGCCAGCAACCTAGCGGGAGTGGGCGGGGAGCTGTTTTTT. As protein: CASNLAGVGGELFF.

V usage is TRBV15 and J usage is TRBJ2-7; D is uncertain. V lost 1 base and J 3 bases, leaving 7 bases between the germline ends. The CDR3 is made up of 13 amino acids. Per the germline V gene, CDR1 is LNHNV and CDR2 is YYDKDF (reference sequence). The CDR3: CATSRGILYEQYF. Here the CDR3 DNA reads TGTGCCACCAGCAGAGGCATACTCTACGAGCAGTACTTC. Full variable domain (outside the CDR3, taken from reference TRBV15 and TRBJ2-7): DAMVIQNPRYQVTQFGKPVTLSCSQTLNHNVMYWYQQKSSQAPKLLFHYYDKDFNNEADTPDNFQSRRPNTSFCFLDIRSPGLGDTAMYLCATSRGILYEQYFGPGTRLTVT.

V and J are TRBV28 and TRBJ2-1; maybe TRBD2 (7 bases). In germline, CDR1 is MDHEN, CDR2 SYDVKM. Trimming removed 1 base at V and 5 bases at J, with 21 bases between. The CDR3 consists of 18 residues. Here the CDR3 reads CASSLFLTSGEGDNEQFF. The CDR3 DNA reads TGTGCCAGCAGTTTATTCTTGACCTCGGGGGAGGGGGACAATGAGCAGTTCTTC. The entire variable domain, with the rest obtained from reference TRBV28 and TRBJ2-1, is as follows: DVKVTQSSRYLVKRTGEKVFLECVQDMDHENMFWYRQDPGLGLRLIYFSYDVKMKEKGDIPEGYSVSREKKERFSLILESASTNQTSMYLCASSLFLTSGEGDNEQFFGPGTRLTVL.

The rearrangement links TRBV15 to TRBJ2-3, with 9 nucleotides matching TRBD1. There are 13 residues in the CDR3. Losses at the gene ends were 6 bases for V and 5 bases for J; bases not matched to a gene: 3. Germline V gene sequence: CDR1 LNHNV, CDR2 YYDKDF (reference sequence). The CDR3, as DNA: TGTGCCACCAGACAGGGGGCGGGAGATACGCAGTATTTT. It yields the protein CATRQGAGDTQYF.

The CDR3 protein is CASKAGVNYGYTF. Here the CDR3 DNA reads TGTGCCAGCAAAGCAGGGGTCAACTATGGCTACACCTTC. The chain employs TRBV28 and TRBJ1-2; D perhaps matches TRBD1 (6 bases). CDR3 size: 13 residues. Germline assignment: CDR1 MDHEN and CDR2 SYDVKM. The V end lost 7 bases, the J end lost 2 bases, and 11 bases lay between the germline ends.

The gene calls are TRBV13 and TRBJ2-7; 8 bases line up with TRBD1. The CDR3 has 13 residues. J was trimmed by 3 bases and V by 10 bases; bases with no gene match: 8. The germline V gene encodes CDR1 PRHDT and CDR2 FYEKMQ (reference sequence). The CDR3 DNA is TGTGCCACCAAGGACAGGGACCTCTACGAGCAGTACTTC. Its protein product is CATKDRDLYEQYF.

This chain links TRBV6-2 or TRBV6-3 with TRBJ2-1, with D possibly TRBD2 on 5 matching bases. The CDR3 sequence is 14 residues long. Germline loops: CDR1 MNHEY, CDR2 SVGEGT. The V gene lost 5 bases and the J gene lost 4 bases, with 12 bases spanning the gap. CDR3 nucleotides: TGTGCCAGCAGTGTCAGCGGCGGATACAATGAGCAGTTCTTC. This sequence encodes CASSVSGGYNEQFF.

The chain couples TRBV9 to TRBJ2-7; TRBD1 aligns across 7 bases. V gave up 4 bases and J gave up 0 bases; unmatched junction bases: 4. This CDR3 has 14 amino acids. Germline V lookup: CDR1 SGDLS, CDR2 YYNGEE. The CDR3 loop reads CASSRGDSSYEQYF. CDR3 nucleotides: TGTGCCAGCAGCAGAGGGGACAGCTCCTACGAGCAGTACTTC.

The DNA of the CDR3 is TGTGCCAGCAGCCTTGGACCGGCGGGTGAGCAGTACTTC. Amino acids: CASSLGPAGEQYF. The rearrangement joins TRBV5-4 to TRBJ2-7, with D perhaps matching TRBD2 (5 bases). CDR3 length: 13 amino acids. Trimming left V 4 bases short and J 7 bases short, with 15 bases between. The germline V gene has CDR1 SGHNT and CDR2 YYREEE (reference sequence).

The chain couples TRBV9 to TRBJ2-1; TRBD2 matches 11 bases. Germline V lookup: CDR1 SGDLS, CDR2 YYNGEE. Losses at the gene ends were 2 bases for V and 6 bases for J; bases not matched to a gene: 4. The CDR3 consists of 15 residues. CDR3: CASSVLAGGFNEQFF. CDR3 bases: TGTGCCAGCAGCGTCCTAGCGGGAGGCTTCAATGAGCAGTTCTTC.

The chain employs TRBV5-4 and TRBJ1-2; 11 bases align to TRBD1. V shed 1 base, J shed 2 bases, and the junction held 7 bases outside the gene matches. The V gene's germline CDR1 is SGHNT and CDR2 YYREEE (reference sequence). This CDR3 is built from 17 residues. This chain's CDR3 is CASSLPPGQGVNYGYTF. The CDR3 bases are TGTGCCAGCAGCTTGCCGCCGGGACAGGGGGTGAACTATGGCTACACCTTC. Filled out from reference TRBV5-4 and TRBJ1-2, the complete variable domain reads ETGVTQSPTHLIKTRGQQVTLRCSSQSGHNTVSWYQQALGQGPQFIFQYYREEENGRGNFPPRFSGLQFPNYSSELNVNALELDDSALYLCASSLPPGQGVNYGYTFGSGTRLTVV.

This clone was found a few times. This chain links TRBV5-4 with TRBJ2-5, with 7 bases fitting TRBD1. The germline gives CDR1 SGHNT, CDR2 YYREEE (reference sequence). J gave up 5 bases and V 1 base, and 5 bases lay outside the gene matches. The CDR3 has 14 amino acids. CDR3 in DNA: TGTGCCAGCAGCTTGTTCCAGGGGGTGGAGACCCAGTACTTC. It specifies CASSLFQGVETQYF.

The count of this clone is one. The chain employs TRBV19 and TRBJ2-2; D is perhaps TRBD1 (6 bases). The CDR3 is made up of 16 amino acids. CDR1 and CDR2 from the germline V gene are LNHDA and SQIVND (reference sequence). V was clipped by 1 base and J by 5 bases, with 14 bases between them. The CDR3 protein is CASSIVPGVITGELFF. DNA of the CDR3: TGTGCCAGTAGTATAGTCCCAGGGGTTATAACCGGGGAGCTGTTTTTT.

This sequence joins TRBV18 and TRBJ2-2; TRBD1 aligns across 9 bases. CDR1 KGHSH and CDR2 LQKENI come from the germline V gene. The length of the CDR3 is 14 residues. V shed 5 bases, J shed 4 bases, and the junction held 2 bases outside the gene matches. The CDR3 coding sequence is TGTGCCAGCTCATCGGACAGGGGCACCGGGGAGCTGTTTTTT. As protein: CASSSDRGTGELFF.

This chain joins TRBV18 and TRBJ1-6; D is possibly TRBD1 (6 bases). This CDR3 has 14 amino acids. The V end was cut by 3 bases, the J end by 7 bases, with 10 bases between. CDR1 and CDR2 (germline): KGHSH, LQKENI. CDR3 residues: CASSPGQLNSPLHF. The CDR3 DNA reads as TGTGCCAGCTCACCCGGACAGTTAAATTCACCCCTCCACTTT.

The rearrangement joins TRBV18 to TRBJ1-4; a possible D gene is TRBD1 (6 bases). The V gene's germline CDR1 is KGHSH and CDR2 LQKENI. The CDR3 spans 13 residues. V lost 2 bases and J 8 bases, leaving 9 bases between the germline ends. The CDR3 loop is CASSPWGGEKLFF. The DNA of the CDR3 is TGTGCCAGCTCACCATGGGGGGGCGAAAAACTGTTTTTT.

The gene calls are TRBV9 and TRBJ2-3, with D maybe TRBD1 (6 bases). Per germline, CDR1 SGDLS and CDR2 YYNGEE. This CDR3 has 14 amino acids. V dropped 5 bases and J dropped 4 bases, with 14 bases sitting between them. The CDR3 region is CASSGAGGADTQYF. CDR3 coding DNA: TGTGCCAGCAGTGGCGCTGGGGGCGCAGATACGCAGTATTTT. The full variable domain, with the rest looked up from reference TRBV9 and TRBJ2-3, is DSGVTQTPKHLITATGQRVTLRCSPRSGDLSVYWYQQSLDQGLQFLIQYYNGEERAKGNILERFSAQQFPDLHSELNLSSLELGDSALYFCASSGAGGADTQYFGPGTRLTVL.

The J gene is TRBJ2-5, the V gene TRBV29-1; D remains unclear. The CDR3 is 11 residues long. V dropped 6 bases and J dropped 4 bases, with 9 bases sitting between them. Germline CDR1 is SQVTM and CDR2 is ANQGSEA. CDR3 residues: CSVQVGETQYF. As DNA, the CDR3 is TGCAGCGTCCAGGTGGGAGAGACCCAGTACTTC.

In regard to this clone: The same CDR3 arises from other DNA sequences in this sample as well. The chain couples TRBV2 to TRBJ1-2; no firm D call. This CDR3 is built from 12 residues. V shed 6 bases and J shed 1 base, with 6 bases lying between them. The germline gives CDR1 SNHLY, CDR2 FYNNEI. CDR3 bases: TGTGCCAGCAGGGCGGATAACTATGGCTACACCTTC. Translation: CASRADNYGYTF.

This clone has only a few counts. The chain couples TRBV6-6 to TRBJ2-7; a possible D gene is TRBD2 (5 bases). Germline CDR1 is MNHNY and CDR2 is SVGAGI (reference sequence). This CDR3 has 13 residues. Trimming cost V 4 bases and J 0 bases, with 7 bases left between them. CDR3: CASSSDFSYEQYF. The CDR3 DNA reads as TGTGCCAGCAGTTCGGACTTCTCCTACGAGCAGTACTTC.

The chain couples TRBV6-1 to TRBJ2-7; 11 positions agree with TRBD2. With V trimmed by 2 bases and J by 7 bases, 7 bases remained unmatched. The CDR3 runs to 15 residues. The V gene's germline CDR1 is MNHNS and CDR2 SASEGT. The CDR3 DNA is TGTGCCAGCAGTGAACCAATAGCGGGAGGGCCGGAGCAGTACTTC. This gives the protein CASSEPIAGGPEQYF.

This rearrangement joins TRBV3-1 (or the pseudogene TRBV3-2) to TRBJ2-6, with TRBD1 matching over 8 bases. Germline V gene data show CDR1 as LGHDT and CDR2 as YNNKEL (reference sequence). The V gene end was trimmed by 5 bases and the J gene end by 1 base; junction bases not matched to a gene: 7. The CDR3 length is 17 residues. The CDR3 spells CASSKTGVPSGANVLTF. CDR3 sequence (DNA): TGTGCCAGCAGCAAGACAGGGGTACCGTCTGGGGCCAACGTCCTGACTTTC.

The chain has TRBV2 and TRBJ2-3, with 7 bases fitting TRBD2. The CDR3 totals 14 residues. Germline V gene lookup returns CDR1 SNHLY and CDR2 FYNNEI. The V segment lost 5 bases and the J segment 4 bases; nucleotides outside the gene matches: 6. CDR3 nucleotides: TGTGCCAGCAGTATCAGCGGGATGGCAGATACGCAGTATTTT. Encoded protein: CASSISGMADTQYF.

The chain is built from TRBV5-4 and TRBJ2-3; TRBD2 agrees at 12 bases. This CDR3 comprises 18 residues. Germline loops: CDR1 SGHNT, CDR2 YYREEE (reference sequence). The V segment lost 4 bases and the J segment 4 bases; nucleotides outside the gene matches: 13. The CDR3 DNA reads TGTGCCAGCAGCCTCCCTTATACCCGACTAGCGGGAGCAGATACGCAGTATTTT. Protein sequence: CASSLPYTRLAGADTQYF.